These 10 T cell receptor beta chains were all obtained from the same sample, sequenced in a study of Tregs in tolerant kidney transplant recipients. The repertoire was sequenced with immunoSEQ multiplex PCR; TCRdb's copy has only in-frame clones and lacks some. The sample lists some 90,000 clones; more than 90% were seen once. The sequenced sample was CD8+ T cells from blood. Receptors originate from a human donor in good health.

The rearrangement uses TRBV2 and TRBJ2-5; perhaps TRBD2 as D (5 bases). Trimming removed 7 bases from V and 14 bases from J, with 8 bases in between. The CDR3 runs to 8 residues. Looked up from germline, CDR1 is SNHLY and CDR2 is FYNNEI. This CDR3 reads CASNGLYF. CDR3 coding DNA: TGTGCCAGCAACGGACTTTACTTC.

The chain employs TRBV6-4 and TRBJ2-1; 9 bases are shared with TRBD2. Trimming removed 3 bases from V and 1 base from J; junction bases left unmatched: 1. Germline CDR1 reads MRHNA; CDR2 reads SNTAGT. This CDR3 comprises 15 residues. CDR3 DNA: TGTGCCAGCAGTGATCTAGCGGGGTCCTACAATGAGCAGTTCTTC. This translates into CASSDLAGSYNEQFF.

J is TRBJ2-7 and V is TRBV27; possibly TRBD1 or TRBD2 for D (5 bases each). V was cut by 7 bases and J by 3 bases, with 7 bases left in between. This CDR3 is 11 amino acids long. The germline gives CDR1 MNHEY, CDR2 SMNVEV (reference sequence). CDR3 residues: CASTRGYEQYF. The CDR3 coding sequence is TGTGCCAGCACGAGGGGCTACGAGCAGTACTTC.

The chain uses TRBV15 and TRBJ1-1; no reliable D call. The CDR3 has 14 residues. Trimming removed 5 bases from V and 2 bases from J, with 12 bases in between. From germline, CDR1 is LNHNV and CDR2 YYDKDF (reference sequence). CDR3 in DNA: TGTGCCACCAGCGTAAGACGGGGAAACACTGAAGCTTTCTTT. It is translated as CATSVRRGNTEAFF.

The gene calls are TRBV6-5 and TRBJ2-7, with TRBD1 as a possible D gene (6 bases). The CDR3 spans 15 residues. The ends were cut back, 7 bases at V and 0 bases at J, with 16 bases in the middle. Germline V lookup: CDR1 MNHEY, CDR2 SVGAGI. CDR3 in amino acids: CASTSMDSYSYEQYF. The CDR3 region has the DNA TGTGCCAGCACCTCCATGGACAGCTACTCCTACGAGCAGTACTTC.

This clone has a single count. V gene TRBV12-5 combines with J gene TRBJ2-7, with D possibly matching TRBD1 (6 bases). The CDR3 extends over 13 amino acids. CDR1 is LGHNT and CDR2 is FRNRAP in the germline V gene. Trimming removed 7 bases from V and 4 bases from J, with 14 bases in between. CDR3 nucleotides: TGTGCTAGTGCCCCGACAGGACATTACGAGCAGTACTTC. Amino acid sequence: CASAPTGHYEQYF.

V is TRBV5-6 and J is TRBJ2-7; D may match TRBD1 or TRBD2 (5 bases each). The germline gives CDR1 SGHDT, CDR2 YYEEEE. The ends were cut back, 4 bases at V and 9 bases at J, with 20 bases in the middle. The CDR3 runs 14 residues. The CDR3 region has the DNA TGTGCCAGCAGCCCCCAAGGGGAGCTGACTGGGCAGTACTTC. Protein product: CASSPQGELTGQYF.

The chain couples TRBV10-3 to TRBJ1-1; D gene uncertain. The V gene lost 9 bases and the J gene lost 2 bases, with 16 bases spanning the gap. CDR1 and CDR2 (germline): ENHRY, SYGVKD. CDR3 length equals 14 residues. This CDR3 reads CAMRVSGGNTEAFF. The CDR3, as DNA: TGTGCCATGAGGGTTTCGGGAGGAAACACTGAAGCTTTCTTT.

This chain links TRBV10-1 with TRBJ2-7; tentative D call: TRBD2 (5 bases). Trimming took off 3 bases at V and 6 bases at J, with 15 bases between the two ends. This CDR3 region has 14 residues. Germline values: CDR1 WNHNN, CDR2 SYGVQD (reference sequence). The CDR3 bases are TGCGCCAGCAGTGACAGGAGGCTTCTGGGCGAGCAGTACTTC. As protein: CASSDRRLLGEQYF.

This chain's CDR3 is CASSIDLGQPQHF. CDR3 sequence (DNA): TGTGCCAGTAGTATAGATTTAGGTCAGCCCCAGCATTTT. The rearrangement joins TRBV19 to TRBJ1-5; unclear D gene. The V end lost 0 bases, the J end lost 6 bases, and 6 bases lay between the germline ends. The CDR3 length is 13 residues. Germline V gene lookup returns CDR1 LNHDA and CDR2 SQIVND (reference sequence).